This TCR beta chain was retrieved from a study of spatial heterogeneity in lung cancer. Study overall: Detection consistently captured more beta-chain sequences than alpha-chain sequences.

V shed 2 bases, J shed 7 bases, and the junction held 8 bases outside the gene matches. CDR3 length equals 15 residues. Looked up from germline, CDR1 is DFQATT and CDR2 is SNEGSKA (reference sequence). On each TCR cDNA molecule, a unique molecular identifier was present. One entry per CDR3 protein results from TCRdb running MiXCR on the 5' RACE reads. This table has some 13,000 distinct CDR3 sequences, approximately 3.8% appearing once. This clonotype has ten or more counts. Its antigen is not known. Study-level results: Ubiquitous expanded tumor TCRs appeared in blood more at resection than follow-up.

As to time point: sample taken at primary tumor resection. Whole RNA came from tumor, nontumor lung or frozen PBMC and was sequenced without being sorted. The source material was PBMCs, sampled at surgery. The origin of this receptor is a male donor with early-stage non-small cell lung cancer. The V gene is TRBV20-1, the J gene TRBJ2-1; 10 bases align to TRBD2. CDR3 loop: CSARKGGLARNEQFF. The CDR3 bases are TGCAGTGCTAGAAAGGGGGGACTAGCGAGGAATGAGCAGTTCTTC.